One and the same sample provided the 13 T cell receptor beta chains below, sequenced in a study of T cell repertoires in cytomegalovirus infection. TCRdb re-called the reads through MiXCR, storing one row per CDR3 protein. The table records some 300,000 distinct CDR3 sequences, about 8.8% of them present only once. Sequencing was done on a sample of PBMCs. All receptors come from a human donor in good health (CMV status not recorded). Some clones in this sample may be carry-over from other donors' samples.

This clonotype was recorded many times. The V call is TRBV28, the J call TRBJ2-1, with TRBD2 matching over 16 bases. From germline, CDR1 is MDHEN and CDR2 SYDVKM. The CDR3 has 21 amino acids. V shed 4 bases, J shed 4 bases, and the junction held 16 bases outside the gene matches. For the CDR3, the DNA is TGTGCCAGCAGTTCGATGCCCGGGACTAGCGGGGGGGCTAGATTATACAATGAGCAGTTCTTC. The encoded protein is CASSSMPGTSGGARLYNEQFF.

This clonotype was detected many times. V usage is TRBV7-2 and J usage is TRBJ2-1, with 9 bases aligning to TRBD2. The ends lost 2 bases at V and 7 bases at J; junction bases unmatched: 6. Germline values: CDR1 SGHTA, CDR2 FQGNSA. The CDR3 is 15 residues long. CDR3 nucleotides: TGTGCCAGCAGCTTATCGAGCGGGGGGTTTAATGAGCAGTTCTTC. Translating it yields CASSLSSGGFNEQFF.

The V and J genes are TRBV7-7 and TRBJ2-2; 11 bases line up with TRBD1. Trimming at V came to 11 bases and at J to 7 bases, leaving 6 bases not matched to a gene. CDR1 is SSHAT, CDR2 FNYEAQ, per germline (reference sequence). This CDR3 is built from 13 residues. The CDR3 loop reads CASGQGAGGELFF. Here the CDR3 DNA reads TGTGCCTCCGGACAGGGGGCCGGCGGGGAGCTGTTTTTT. The whole variable domain, remainder taken from reference TRBV7-7 and TRBJ2-2, is GAGVSQSPRYKVTKRGQDVTLRCDPISSHATLYWYQQALGQGPEFLTYFNYEAQPDKSGLPSDRFSAERPEGSISTLTIQRTEQRDSAMYRCASGQGAGGELFFGEGSRLTVL.

This clonotype occurred a few times. V is TRBV20-1 and J is TRBJ2-1; 7 positions match TRBD1. The length of the CDR3 is 14 residues. Trimming removed 5 bases from V and 7 bases from J; junction bases left unmatched: 11. Germline V gene lookup returns CDR1 DFQATT and CDR2 SNEGSKA (reference sequence). The CDR3 DNA is TGCAGTGCTCTGGGACAGCCGAGGGGAAATGAGCAGTTCTTC. Protein product: CSALGQPRGNEQFF.

This clonotype was seen many times. CDR3 residues: CASRGTGIANYGYTF. CDR3 in DNA: TGTGCCAGCAGGGGGACAGGCATAGCTAACTATGGCTACACCTTC. V gene TRBV28 combines with J gene TRBJ1-2, with TRBD1 matching 8 bases. In germline, CDR1 is MDHEN, CDR2 SYDVKM. The CDR3 contains 15 residues. Unmatched junction bases numbered 6, after V lost 6 bases and J lost 0 bases.

The table lists this clonotype with many counts. J is TRBJ1-1 and V is TRBV20-1; unclear D gene. Germline CDR1 DFQATT, CDR2 SNEGSKA (reference sequence). This CDR3 has 11 amino acids. The V and J ends lost 5 bases and 1 base respectively, with 5 bases between them. CDR3: CSALENTEAFF. Written as DNA, the CDR3 is TGCAGTGCTTTGGAGAACACTGAAGCTTTCTTT.

This clonotype has a count of ten or more. This chain joins TRBV6-2 or TRBV6-3 and TRBJ2-6; D is possibly TRBD1 or TRBD2 (5 bases each). V lost 7 bases, J lost 0 bases, and 22 bases lay in between. The CDR3 contains 19 residues. Germline V lookup: CDR1 MNHEY, CDR2 SVGEGT. The DNA of the CDR3 is TGTGCCAGCAAATACATACCGGGACGTGTGGTCTCTGGGGCCAACGTCCTGACTTTC. This encodes CASKYIPGRVVSGANVLTF.

This clonotype has ten or more counts. The chain has TRBV7-2 and TRBJ2-7; 8 bases line up with TRBD1. The CDR3 is 15 residues long. Germline-derived CDR1 and CDR2 are SGHTA and FQGNSA. Losses at the gene ends were 3 bases for V and 3 bases for J; bases not matched to a gene: 7. The CDR3 coding sequence is TGTGCCAGCAGCTTTCGCGGACAGGGCGGCTACGAGCAGTACGTC. It is translated as CASSFRGQGGYEQYV.

At least ten counts were recorded for this clonotype. The chain couples TRBV7-6 to TRBJ2-7; TRBD2 matches at 12 bases. This CDR3 contains 17 residues. The J segment lost 5 bases and the V segment lost 2 bases, leaving 10 bases of the junction unmatched. CDR1 and CDR2 from the germline V gene are SGHVS and FNYEAQ. CDR3 region: CASSLNEAGLAGNEQYV. The CDR3 nucleotides are TGTGCCAGCAGCTTAAATGAGGCGGGACTAGCGGGCAACGAGCAGTACGTC.

Worth noting for this clonotype: A read error is possible here, since a much larger clone lies one base away. The chain has TRBV27 and TRBJ2-1; TRBD1 is a possible D gene (6 bases). The CDR3 is 15 residues long. In germline, CDR1 is MNHEY, CDR2 SMNVEV (reference sequence). V lost 6 bases to trimming and J lost 0 bases, with 12 bases between them. The CDR3 nucleotides are TGTGCCAGCAGCCCTGGACAGTTCTCCTACAATGAGCAGTTCTTC. This translates into CASSPGQFSYNEQFF.

This clonotype was picked up many times. V and J are TRBV28 and TRBJ2-2; 10 nucleotides agree with TRBD1. Unmatched junction bases numbered 7, after V lost 5 bases and J lost 7 bases. Germline V lookup: CDR1 MDHEN, CDR2 SYDVKM. This CDR3 is built from 15 residues. CDR3 nucleotide sequence: TGTGCCAGCAGTAATTCCGGGACAGGGGTCGGGGAGCTGTTTTTT. Protein sequence: CASSNSGTGVGELFF.

There are many counts of this clonotype. J is TRBJ2-5 and V is TRBV4-2; D might be TRBD1 (5 bases). This CDR3 comprises 14 residues. The germline gives CDR1 LGHNA, CDR2 YNFKEQ. V was cut by 2 bases and J by 6 bases, with 13 bases left in between. The CDR3 DNA sequence: TGTGCCAGCAGCCAATTAACAGGTGGAAAGACCCAGTACTTC. Translation gives CASSQLTGGKTQYF.

This clonotype was observed many times. V is TRBV2 and J is TRBJ1-1; perhaps TRBD1 as D (6 bases). This CDR3 contains 15 residues. Germline assignment: CDR1 SNHLY and CDR2 FYNNEI. V gave up 3 bases and J gave up 4 bases, with 15 bases separating them. In nucleotides, the CDR3 is TGTGCCAGCAGTGAGGCCGGAGTCAGGGGCACTGAAGCTTTCTTT. Translated: CASSEAGVRGTEAFF.